This TCR beta chain was recovered during a study of T cells in Graves' hyperthyroidism and ophthalmopathy. Exclusions: uncontrolled infection, other autoimmune disease, pregnancy, lactation. This clonotype was picked up a small number of times. Its antigen is unknown. The CDR3 contains 11 residues. The V end was cut by 7 bases, the J end by 6 bases, with 11 bases between. Germline values: CDR1 SGHRS, CDR2 YFSETQ. Findings of the study overall: Onset of ophthalmopathy came a median approximately 6.5 months after the model predicted it.

RNA transcripts were the template for amplifying TCR beta CDR3 regions. First-round RT-PCR of the TCR CDR3 relied on the HTBI primer set. TCRdb called the multiplex PCR reads again in MiXCR, with one record for every CDR3 protein. The table lists hundreds of thousands of distinct CDR3 sequences, 35% to 40% of them singletons. Material: blood. J is TRBJ2-7 and V is TRBV5-1; D is uncertain. The TCR originated in a man aged 18 to 29 with Graves' hyperthyroidism. CDR3 nucleotides: TGCGCCAGCCAGCAAGGCTTCGAGCAGTACTTC. As protein: CASQQGFEQYF.